This passage covers 5 T cell receptor beta chains from one sample sequenced in a study of post-analysis software for immune sequencing data. Study-wide points: The five TRBV segments detected at higher frequency in patients than in controls included TRBV5-6, TRBV5-1 and TRBV20-1.

Their recognized antigens are unknown. Unique molecular identifiers tagged the TCR beta cDNA libraries. TCRdb re-derived calls from the PCR reads in MiXCR, one entry per CDR3 protein. The table shows approximately 460,000 distinct CDR3 sequences, with 45% occurring only once. Sequencing was performed on blood. All receptors come from a girl aged 10 to 17 with multiple sclerosis.

This clonotype was seen only a few times. The chain employs TRBV11-3 and TRBJ2-7; 9 positions agree with TRBD1. CDR1 is SGHNT, CDR2 YENEEA, per germline. The CDR3 covers 14 residues. J gave up 3 bases and V 4 bases, and 4 bases lay outside the gene matches. The CDR3 loop reads CASSSRTGDYEQYF. In DNA form, the CDR3 reads TGTGCCAGCAGCTCTAGGACAGGGGACTACGAGCAGTACTTC. The whole variable domain, remainder taken from reference TRBV11-3 and TRBJ2-7, is EAGVVQSPRYKIIEKKQPVAFWCNPISGHNTLYWYLQNLGQGPELLIRYENEEAVDDSQLPKDRFSAERLKGVDSTLKIQPAELGDSAVYLCASSSRTGDYEQYFGPGTRLTVT.

This chain joins TRBV29-1 and TRBJ1-2; D is unresolved. CDR1 SQVTM and CDR2 ANQGSEA come from the germline V gene. V lost 1 base and J lost 8, with 11 bases in between. This CDR3 is built from 12 residues. CDR3 region: CSVEVLREGYTF. The DNA for the CDR3 is TGCAGCGTTGAAGTCCTGAGGGAAGGCTACACCTTC.

The chain carries TRBV9 and TRBJ1-5, with no clear D. Per germline, CDR1 SGDLS and CDR2 YYNGEE. V gave up 4 bases and J gave up 8 bases, with 16 bases separating them. The CDR3 extends over 14 amino acids. CDR3 coding DNA: TGTGCCAGCAGCTCCCGGAGCACCGCAGAGCCCCAGCATTTT. The encoded protein is CASSSRSTAEPQHF.

This clonotype was counted only a few times. V gene TRBV14 combines with J gene TRBJ2-5; 14 nucleotides match TRBD2. Germline CDR1 reads SGHDN; CDR2 reads FVKESK. Trimming cost V 4 bases and J 5 bases; bases outside gene matches: 9. This CDR3 contains 17 residues. The CDR3 DNA reads as TGTGCCAGCAGCCCCACCTCCGGGACTAGCGGGAGTGAGACCCAGTACTTC. Its translation is CASSPTSGTSGSETQYF. The variable domain in full, completed from reference TRBV14 and TRBJ2-5, reads EAGVTQFPSHSVIEKGQTVTLRCDPISGHDNLYWYRRVMGKEIKFLLHFVKESKQDESGMPNNRFLAERTGGTYSTLKVQPAELEDSGVYFCASSPTSGTSGSETQYFGPGTRLLVL.

The rearrangement links TRBV27 to TRBJ2-7; D ambiguous. Trimming stripped 6 bases from V and 5 bases from J, with 14 bases between. CDR3 length: 13 amino acids. From germline, CDR1 is MNHEY and CDR2 SMNVEV (reference sequence). CDR3 sequence reads: CASSRVPTDEQYF. The DNA for the CDR3 is TGTGCCAGCAGCCGGGTCCCGACCGACGAGCAGTACTTC.